One sample yielded the 18 T cell receptor beta chains listed below, sequenced in a study of blood T cell repertoires in COVID-19 (TCRdb year 2020). Preparation of the library involved the immunoSEQ multiplex PCR assay. In its TCRdb copy, this immuneACCESS table keeps in-frame sequences only and misses some clones. Where compared with another copy, unresolved V genes explain less than half of these, and the others have no known cause. This sample is represented by about 250,000 clones; more than 75% of them were singletons. Of the sample, 5.5% to 6.5% falls within the top ten clones. The sequenced sample was peripheral blood. These receptor sequences come from a woman older than 75 with COVID-19, enrolled during active disease.

The chain uses TRBV18 and TRBJ2-3; TRBD1 might be the D (5 bases). CDR3 length: 14 residues. CDR1 and CDR2 from the germline V gene are KGHSH and LQKENI. Trimming took 6 bases from V and 0 from J, leaving 10 bases between them. The CDR3 coding sequence is TGTGCCAGCTCCCCCCGACAGAGCACAGATACGCAGTATTTT. Amino acids: CASSPRQSTDTQYF.

This chain uses TRBV15 with TRBJ1-2; D call uncertain. This CDR3 has 13 amino acids. Germline lookup yields CDR1 LNHNV and CDR2 YYDKDF (reference sequence). V shed 3 bases and J shed 1 base, with 6 bases lying between them. The chain's CDR3 is CATSRGVNYGYTF. In DNA, the CDR3 is TGTGCCACCAGCAGGGGAGTTAACTATGGCTACACCTTC.

This rearrangement joins TRBV4-1 to TRBJ1-2, with D possibly TRBD1 on 5 matching bases. The germline gives CDR1 MGHRA, CDR2 YSYEKL. CDR3 size: 16 residues. V shed 0 bases and J shed 4 bases, with 15 bases lying between them. The CDR3 DNA reads TGCGCCAGCAGCCAAGACAGTGCGCCAGGGCCCTATGGCTACACCTTC. It specifies CASSQDSAPGPYGYTF.

V and J are TRBV2 and TRBJ1-2, with D hard to call. Germline V gene lookup returns CDR1 SNHLY and CDR2 FYNNEI. The V end lost 4 bases, the J end lost 5 bases, and 11 bases lay between the germline ends. This CDR3 is 13 amino acids long. The CDR3 sequence: CASSVSLSYGYTF. Here the CDR3 DNA reads TGTGCCAGCAGTGTTTCCCTCTCTTATGGCTACACCTTC. Supplemented by reference TRBV2 and TRBJ1-2, the full variable domain reads EPEVTQTPSHQVTQMGQEVILRCVPISNHLYFYWYRQILGQKVEFLVSFYNNEISEKSEIFDDQFSVERPDGSNFTLKIRSTKLEDSAMYFCASSVSLSYGYTFGSGTRLTVV.

The chain couples TRBV7-2 to TRBJ2-5; D might be TRBD1 (5 bases). Germline V gene sequence: CDR1 SGHTA, CDR2 FQGNSA. V was cut by 7 bases and J by 3 bases, with 12 bases left in between. There are 13 residues in the CDR3. The CDR3 bases are TGTGCCAGCAAGACTGGGGCGGAAGAGACCCAGTACTTC. Protein: CASKTGAEETQYF. Full variable domain (rest looked up from reference TRBV7-2 and TRBJ2-5): GAGVSQSPSNKVTEKGKDVELRCDPISGHTALYWYRQSLGQGLEFLIYFQGNSAPDKSGLPSDRFSAERTGGSVSTLTIQRTQQEDSAVYLCASKTGAEETQYFGPGTRLLVL.

This chain links TRBV5-1 with TRBJ2-2, with D maybe TRBD2 (7 bases). V dropped 0 bases and J dropped 0 bases, with 12 bases sitting between them. This CDR3 spans 17 amino acids. The germline V gene encodes CDR1 SGHRS and CDR2 YFSETQ. DNA of the CDR3: TGCGCCAGCAGCTTGGCTGGGGGGGCGGCGAACACCGGGGAGCTGTTTTTT. This translates into CASSLAGGAANTGELFF.

The genes are TRBV19 and TRBJ2-4; TRBD1 is a possible D gene (5 bases). V dropped 5 bases and J dropped 0 bases, with 14 bases sitting between them. The CDR3 consists of 16 residues. Germline V lookup: CDR1 LNHDA, CDR2 SQIVND (reference sequence). The CDR3 DNA follows: TGTGCCAGTAGTTTACCCAGGACAATAGCCAAAAACATTCAGTACTTC. Translated, it gives CASSLPRTIAKNIQYF. Together with reference TRBV19 and TRBJ2-4, the CDR3 gives the full variable domain: DGGITQSPKYLFRKEGQNVTLSCEQNLNHDAMYWYRQDPGQGLRLIYYSQIVNDFQKGDIAEGYSVSREKKESFPLTVTSAQKNPTAFYLCASSLPRTIAKNIQYFGAGTRLSVL.

The J gene is TRBJ2-2, the V gene TRBV19; 7 bases agree with TRBD1. V was pared by 1 base and J by 5 bases, with 4 bases of the junction left unmatched. Germline V gives CDR1 LNHDA, CDR2 SQIVND (reference sequence). The CDR3 consists of 15 residues. The CDR3 spells CASSIVAGGTGELFF. As DNA, the CDR3 is TGTGCCAGTAGTATAGTGGCAGGGGGAACCGGGGAGCTGTTTTTT.

The V call is TRBV7-9, the J call TRBJ2-1; the match to TRBD2 covers 7 bases. V gave up 8 bases and J gave up 5 bases; unmatched junction bases: 9. The length of the CDR3 is 14 residues. Germline V gene lookup returns CDR1 SEHNR and CDR2 FQNEAQ (reference sequence). In DNA, the CDR3 is TGTGCCAGCCAGCTCAGCGGGGCTAACAATGAGCAGTTCTTC. Protein sequence: CASQLSGANNEQFF.

This chain joins TRBV6-2 or TRBV6-3 and TRBJ1-1; 10 nucleotides match TRBD1. The CDR3 length is 14 residues. Germline CDR1 MNHEY, CDR2 SVGEGT. With 3 bases clipped from V and 7 bases from J, the junction kept 5 bases outside the gene matches. This CDR3 reads CASSYGTGAFEAFF. CDR3 sequence (DNA): TGTGCCAGCAGTTATGGGACAGGGGCCTTTGAAGCTTTCTTT.

In its sample, this clone was seen a few times. The chain combines TRBV28 with TRBJ1-6; possibly TRBD1 for D (5 bases). Trimming shortened V by 2 bases and J by 10 bases, and 15 bases separated the two germline ends. The CDR3 has 15 residues. CDR1 is MDHEN and CDR2 is SYDVKM in the germline V gene. CDR3 in DNA: TGTGCCAGCAGTTTAGGAAGAAGGGGAGGGTCACCCCTCCACTTT. Protein sequence: CASSLGRRGGSPLHF.

This chain uses TRBV4-2 with TRBJ1-2; D remains unclear. CDR1 is LGHNA, CDR2 YNFKEQ, per germline. V was pared by 0 bases and J by 10 bases, with 9 bases between. The CDR3 contains 12 residues. CDR3 bases: TGTGCCAGCAGCCAAGATGTTTACTTCTACACCTTC. Its translation is CASSQDVYFYTF.

The chain combines TRBV4-2 with TRBJ2-2; TRBD1 is a possible D gene (7 bases). Trimming pared 3 bases from V and 3 bases from J, leaving 26 bases between. CDR3 size: 20 residues. CDR1 is LGHNA, CDR2 YNFKEQ, per germline. CDR3 bases: TGTGCCAGCAGCCATAAAGCCTTGGTGGGGGCAGGGGGGTACACCGGGGAGCTGTTTTTT. Protein: CASSHKALVGAGGYTGELFF.

The chain joins TRBV2 to TRBJ1-2; perhaps TRBD1 as D (6 bases). V was trimmed by 7 bases and J by 7 bases, leaving 22 bases between them. Per the germline V gene, CDR1 is SNHLY and CDR2 is FYNNEI. The CDR3 contains 15 residues. In DNA, the CDR3 is TGTGCCAGCACCAAAGGCGGGGGGCCGCTTGCTGGCTACACCTTC. This codes for CASTKGGGPLAGYTF.

This clone showed up just a few times. The rearrangement uses TRBV12-5 and TRBJ2-2; 8 bases agree with TRBD1. Germline-derived CDR1 and CDR2 are LGHNT and FRNRAP. This CDR3 spans 14 amino acids. After removal of 1 base from V and 8 bases from J, the junction contained 3 bases not matched to a gene. The CDR3, as DNA: TGTGCTAGTGGTTTGGGGACAGGGCATGGGGAGCTGTTTTTT. Translation gives CASGLGTGHGELFF.

V gene TRBV3-1 (or the pseudogene TRBV3-2) combines with J gene TRBJ2-7, with 9 bases aligning to TRBD1. Germline V gene sequence: CDR1 LGHDT, CDR2 YNNKEL (reference sequence). The ends lost 4 bases at V and 5 bases at J; junction bases unmatched: 9. This CDR3 has 15 amino acids. The CDR3 is CASSPRRDREHEQYF. CDR3 nucleotide sequence: TGTGCCAGCAGCCCCCGAAGGGACAGGGAGCACGAGCAGTACTTC.

This chain uses TRBV6-6 with TRBJ1-2; no firm D call. The CDR3 has 14 amino acids. Between the trimmed V and J ends, which lost 7 bases and 0 bases, there was a span of 12 bases. Germline assignment: CDR1 MNHNY and CDR2 SVGAGI (reference sequence). CDR3 coding DNA: TGTGCCAGCACATCCGAGAGGCCTAACTATGGCTACACCTTC. Residues: CASTSERPNYGYTF.

The rearrangement joins TRBV5-1 to TRBJ2-5; TRBD1 is a possible D gene (6 bases). V lost 4 bases and J 4 bases, leaving 14 bases between the germline ends. In germline, CDR1 is SGHRS, CDR2 YFSETQ. This CDR3 comprises 14 residues. The CDR3 sequence is CASSDWTAAETQYF. In DNA form, the CDR3 reads TGCGCCAGCAGCGACTGGACAGCCGCAGAGACCCAGTACTTC.